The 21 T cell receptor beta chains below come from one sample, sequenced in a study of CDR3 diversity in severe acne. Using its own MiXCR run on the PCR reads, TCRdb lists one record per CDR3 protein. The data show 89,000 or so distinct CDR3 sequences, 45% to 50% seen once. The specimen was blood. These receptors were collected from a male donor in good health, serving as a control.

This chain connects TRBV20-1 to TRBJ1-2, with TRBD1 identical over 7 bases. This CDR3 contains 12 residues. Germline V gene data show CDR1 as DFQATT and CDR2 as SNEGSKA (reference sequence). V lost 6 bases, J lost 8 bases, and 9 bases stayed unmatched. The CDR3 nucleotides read TGCAGTGCCCCAGACAGGGTTGGAGGCTACACCTTC. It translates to CSAPDRVGGYTF.

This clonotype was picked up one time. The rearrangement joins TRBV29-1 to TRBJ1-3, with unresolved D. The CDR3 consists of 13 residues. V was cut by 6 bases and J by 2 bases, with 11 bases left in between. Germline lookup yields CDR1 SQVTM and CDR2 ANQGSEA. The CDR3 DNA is TGCAGCGTCCTGTACACTACTGGAAACACCATATATTTT. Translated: CSVLYTTGNTIYF.

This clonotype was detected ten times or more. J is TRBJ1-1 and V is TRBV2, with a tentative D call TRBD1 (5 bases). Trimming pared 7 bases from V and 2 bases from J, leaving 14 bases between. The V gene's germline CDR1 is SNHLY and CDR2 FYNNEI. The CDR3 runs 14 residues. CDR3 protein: CASTSRQGNTEAFF. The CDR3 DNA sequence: TGTGCCAGCACCTCCCGTCAGGGTAACACTGAAGCTTTCTTT. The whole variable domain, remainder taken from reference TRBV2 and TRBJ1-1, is EPEVTQTPSHQVTQMGQEVILRCVPISNHLYFYWYRQILGQKVEFLVSFYNNEISEKSEIFDDQFSVERPDGSNFTLKIRSTKLEDSAMYFCASTSRQGNTEAFFGQGTRLTVV.

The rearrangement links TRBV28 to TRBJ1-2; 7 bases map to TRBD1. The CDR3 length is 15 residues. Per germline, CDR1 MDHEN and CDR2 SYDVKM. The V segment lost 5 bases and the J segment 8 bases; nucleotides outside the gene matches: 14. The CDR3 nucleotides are TGTGCCAGCAGTCCCGAAATAGGGGGCGCTCACGGCTACACCTTC. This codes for CASSPEIGGAHGYTF.

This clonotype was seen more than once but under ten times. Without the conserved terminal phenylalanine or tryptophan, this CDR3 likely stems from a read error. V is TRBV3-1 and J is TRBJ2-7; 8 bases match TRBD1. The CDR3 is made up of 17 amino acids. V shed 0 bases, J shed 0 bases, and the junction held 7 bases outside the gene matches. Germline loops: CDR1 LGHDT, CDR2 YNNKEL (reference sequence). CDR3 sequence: CASSQESRQGSSYEQYS. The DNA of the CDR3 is TGTGCCAGCAGCCAAGAATCGCGACAGGGGTCCTCCTACGAGCAGTACTCC.

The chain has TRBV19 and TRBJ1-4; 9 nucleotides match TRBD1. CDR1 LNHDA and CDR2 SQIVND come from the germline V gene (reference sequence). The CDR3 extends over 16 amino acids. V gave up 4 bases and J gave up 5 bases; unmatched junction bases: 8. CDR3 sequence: CASSRGQGELNEKLFF. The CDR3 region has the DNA TGTGCCAGTAGTAGGGGACAGGGCGAGTTGAATGAAAAACTGTTTTTT. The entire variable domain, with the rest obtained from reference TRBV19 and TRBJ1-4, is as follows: DGGITQSPKYLFRKEGQNVTLSCEQNLNHDAMYWYRQDPGQGLRLIYYSQIVNDFQKGDIAEGYSVSREKKESFPLTVTSAQKNPTAFYLCASSRGQGELNEKLFFGSGTQLSVL.

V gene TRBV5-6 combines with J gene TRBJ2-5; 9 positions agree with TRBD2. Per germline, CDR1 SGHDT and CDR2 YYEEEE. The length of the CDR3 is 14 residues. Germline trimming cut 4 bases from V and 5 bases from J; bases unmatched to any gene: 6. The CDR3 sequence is CASSLSGGGETQYF. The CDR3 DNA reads TGTGCCAGCAGCCTTAGCGGGGGCGGGGAGACCCAGTACTTC.

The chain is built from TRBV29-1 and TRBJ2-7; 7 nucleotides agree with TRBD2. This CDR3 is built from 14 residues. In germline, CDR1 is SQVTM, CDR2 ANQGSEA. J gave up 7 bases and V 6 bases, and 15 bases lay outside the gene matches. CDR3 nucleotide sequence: TGCAGCGTAACCCACGAGTTTGGGGGAGGGGAGCAGTACTTC. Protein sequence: CSVTHEFGGGEQYF.

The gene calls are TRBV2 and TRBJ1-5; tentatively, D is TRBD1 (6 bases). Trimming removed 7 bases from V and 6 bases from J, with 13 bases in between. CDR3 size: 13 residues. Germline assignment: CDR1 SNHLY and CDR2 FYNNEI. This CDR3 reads CASNSQGGQPQHF. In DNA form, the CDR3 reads TGTGCCAGCAACTCACAGGGTGGTCAGCCCCAGCATTTT.

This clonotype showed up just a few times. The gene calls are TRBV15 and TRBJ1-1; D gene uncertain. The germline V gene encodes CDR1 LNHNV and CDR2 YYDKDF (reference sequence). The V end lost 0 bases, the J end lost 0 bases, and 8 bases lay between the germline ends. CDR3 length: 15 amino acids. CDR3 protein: CATSRDRALNTEAFF. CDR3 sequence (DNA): TGTGCCACCAGCAGAGATAGGGCCCTGAACACTGAAGCTTTCTTT.

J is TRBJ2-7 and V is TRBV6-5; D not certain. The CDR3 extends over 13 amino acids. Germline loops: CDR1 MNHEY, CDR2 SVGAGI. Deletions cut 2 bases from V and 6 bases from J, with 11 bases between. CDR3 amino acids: CASSYAGNGEQYF. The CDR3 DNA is TGTGCCAGCAGTTACGCTGGGAACGGCGAGCAGTACTTC.

The CDR3 protein is CASRAPGQSYEQYF. For the CDR3, the DNA is TGTGCCAGCCGCGCACCGGGACAGTCCTACGAGCAGTACTTC. This chain connects TRBV7-9 to TRBJ2-7; 7 nucleotides agree with TRBD1. The CDR3 covers 14 residues. The V gene's germline CDR1 is SEHNR and CDR2 FQNEAQ (reference sequence). J was trimmed by 1 base and V by 8 bases; bases with no gene match: 8.

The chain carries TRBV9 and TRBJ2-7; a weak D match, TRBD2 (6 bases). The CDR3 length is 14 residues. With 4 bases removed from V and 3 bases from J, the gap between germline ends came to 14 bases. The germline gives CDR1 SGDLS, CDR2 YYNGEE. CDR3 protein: CASSPWDSLYEQYF. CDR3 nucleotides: TGTGCCAGCAGCCCGTGGGACTCCCTCTACGAGCAGTACTTC.

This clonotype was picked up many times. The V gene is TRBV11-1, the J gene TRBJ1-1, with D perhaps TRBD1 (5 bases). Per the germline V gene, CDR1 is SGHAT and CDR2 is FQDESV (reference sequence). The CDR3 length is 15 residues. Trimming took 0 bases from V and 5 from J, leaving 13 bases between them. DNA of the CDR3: TGTGCCAGCAGCTTAGCGCGGGGAGGGGTAACTGAAGCTTTCTTT. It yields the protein CASSLARGGVTEAFF.

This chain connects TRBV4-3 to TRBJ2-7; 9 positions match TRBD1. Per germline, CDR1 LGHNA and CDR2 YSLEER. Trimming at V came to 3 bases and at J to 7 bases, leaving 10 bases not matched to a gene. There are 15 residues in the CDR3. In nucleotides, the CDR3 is TGCGCCAGCAGCCAGGGGGACAGGGACACCGGGGAGCAGTACTTC. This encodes CASSQGDRDTGEQYF.

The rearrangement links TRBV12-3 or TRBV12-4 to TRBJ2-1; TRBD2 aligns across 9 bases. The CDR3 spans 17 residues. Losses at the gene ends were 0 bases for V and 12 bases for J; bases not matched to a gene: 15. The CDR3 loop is CASSLALAGTSTDTQFF. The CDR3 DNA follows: TGTGCCAGCAGTTTAGCGCTAGCGGGGACTAGCACAGATACGCAGTTCTTC.

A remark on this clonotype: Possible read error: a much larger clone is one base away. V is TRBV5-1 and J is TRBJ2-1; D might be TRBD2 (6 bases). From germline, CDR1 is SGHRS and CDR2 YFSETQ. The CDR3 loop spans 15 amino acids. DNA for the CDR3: TGCGCCAGCAGCTTGTCGTCTAGCGAGTTAAATGAGCAGCTCTTC. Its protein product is CASSLSSSELNEQLF.

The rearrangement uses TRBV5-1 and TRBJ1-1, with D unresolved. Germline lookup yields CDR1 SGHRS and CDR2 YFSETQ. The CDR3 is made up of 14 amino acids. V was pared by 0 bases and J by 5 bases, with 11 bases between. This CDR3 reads CASSLDALRTEAFF. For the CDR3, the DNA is TGCGCCAGCAGCTTGGACGCGCTTAGGACTGAAGCTTTCTTT.

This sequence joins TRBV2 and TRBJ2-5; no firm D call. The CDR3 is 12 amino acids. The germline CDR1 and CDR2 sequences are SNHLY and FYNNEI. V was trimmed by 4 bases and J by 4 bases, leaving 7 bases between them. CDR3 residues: CASSGAGETQYF. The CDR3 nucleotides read TGTGCCAGCAGTGGGGCAGGAGAGACCCAGTACTTC.

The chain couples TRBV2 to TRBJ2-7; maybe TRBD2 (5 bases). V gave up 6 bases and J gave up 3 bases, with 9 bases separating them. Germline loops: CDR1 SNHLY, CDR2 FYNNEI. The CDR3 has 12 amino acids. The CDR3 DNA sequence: TGTGCCAGCAGGGCCGCGGGCTACGAGCAGTACTTC. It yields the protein CASRAAGYEQYF.

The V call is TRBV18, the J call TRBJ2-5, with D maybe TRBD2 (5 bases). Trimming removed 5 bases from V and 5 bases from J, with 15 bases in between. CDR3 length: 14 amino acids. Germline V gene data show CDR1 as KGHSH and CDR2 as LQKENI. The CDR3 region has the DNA TGTGCCAGCTCAACCCGGGATTCCCCGGAGACCCAGTACTTC. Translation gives CASSTRDSPETQYF.